These 24 T cell receptor beta chains were sequenced from one sample in a study of cytomegalovirus exposure and HLA in healthy donors. The PCR employed 60 Vbeta primers together with 13 Jbeta primers. Assay: immunoSEQ multiplex PCR; the TCRdb copy retains only in-frame clones and omits some. The table has roughly 200,000 clones, around 74% seen once. The sequenced material came from PBMCs. The receptors originated from a male donor in good health and CMV-seronegative.

In its sample, this clone was seen a few times. V is TRBV6-5 and J is TRBJ2-1; D is possibly TRBD1 (6 bases). This CDR3 has 15 residues. Trimming pared 4 bases from V and 8 bases from J, leaving 18 bases between. Germline CDR1 and CDR2: MNHEY and SVGAGI. The CDR3 nucleotides are TGTGCCAGCAGTTTGACAGGCGGGTCCCACCATGAGCAGTTCTTC. Protein: CASSLTGGSHHEQFF.

This clone turned up a few times. The J gene is TRBJ1-2, the V gene TRBV6-5; no definite D call. The CDR3 is 12 amino acids. Germline CDR1 and CDR2: MNHEY and SVGAGI. V lost 5 bases to trimming and J lost 4 bases, with 8 bases between them. CDR3: CASSPGFYGYTF. CDR3 coding DNA: TGTGCCAGCAGTCCCGGTTTCTATGGCTACACCTTC.

The chain has TRBV6-5 and TRBJ2-2, with TRBD2 identical over 9 bases. CDR3 length: 14 residues. V trimming: 8 bases; J trimming: 7 bases; junction bases outside the gene matches: 8. The V gene's germline CDR1 is MNHEY and CDR2 SVGAGI. The CDR3 coding sequence is TGTGCCAGCGCCTTAGCGGGAGTGGACGGGGAGCTGTTTTTT. Encoded protein: CASALAGVDGELFF.

The V and J genes are TRBV29-1 and TRBJ2-5; 8 bases line up with TRBD1. The CDR3 is made up of 13 amino acids. Germline trimming cut 6 bases from V and 6 bases from J; bases unmatched to any gene: 9. Germline CDR1 reads SQVTM; CDR2 reads ANQGSEA. CDR3 sequence (DNA): TGCAGCGTCGTGGACAGGGTTTTACAGACCCAGTACTTC. Translation gives CSVVDRVLQTQYF.

This sequence joins TRBV19 and TRBJ2-7; possible D gene TRBD1, 6 bases. CDR3 length equals 11 residues. Trimming left V 6 bases short and J 9 bases short, with 12 bases between. CDR1 and CDR2 (germline): LNHDA, SQIVND (reference sequence). The CDR3, as DNA: TGTGCCAGTAGGGCAGGGGAGCTGCAGTACTTC. Its translation is CASRAGELQYF.

The chain carries TRBV2 and TRBJ2-1; D call uncertain. The CDR3 covers 10 residues. CDR1 is SNHLY and CDR2 is FYNNEI in the germline V gene. Trimming shortened V by 7 bases and J by 9 bases, and 7 bases separated the two germline ends. Here the CDR3 reads CASMRSEQFF. CDR3 in DNA: TGTGCCAGCATGAGGTCTGAGCAGTTCTTC. The variable domain in full, completed from reference TRBV2 and TRBJ2-1, reads EPEVTQTPSHQVTQMGQEVILRCVPISNHLYFYWYRQILGQKVEFLVSFYNNEISEKSEIFDDQFSVERPDGSNFTLKIRSTKLEDSAMYFCASMRSEQFFGPGTRLTVL.

The rearrangement joins TRBV28 to TRBJ2-7; 12 bases are shared with TRBD1. Germline CDR1 reads MDHEN; CDR2 reads SYDVKM. The CDR3 loop spans 16 amino acids. The J segment lost 3 bases and the V segment lost 6 bases, leaving 9 bases of the junction unmatched. CDR3 region: CASRHDGTGGIYEQYF. For the CDR3, the DNA is TGTGCCAGCAGGCACGACGGGACAGGGGGCATCTACGAGCAGTACTTC.

The chain uses TRBV2 and TRBJ2-1; 12 positions match TRBD2. Germline CDR1 SNHLY, CDR2 FYNNEI. V was pared by 2 bases and J by 10 bases, with 3 bases of the junction left unmatched. The CDR3 extends over 14 amino acids. CDR3 sequence (DNA): TGTGCCAGCAGTGAACTAGCGGGGGGGCAGGAGCAGTTCTTC. Residues: CASSELAGGQEQFF.

The chain carries TRBV4-2 and TRBJ1-1; no clear D gene. The CDR3 runs 15 residues. V dropped 0 bases and J dropped 1 base, with 9 bases sitting between them. Germline lookup yields CDR1 LGHNA and CDR2 YNFKEQ. The CDR3 nucleotides are TGTGCCAGCAGCCAAGATGAGGCCTCGAACACTGAAGCTTTCTTT. It specifies CASSQDEASNTEAFF.

The genes are TRBV7-9 and TRBJ1-3; 10 bases are shared with TRBD1. CDR1 is SEHNR, CDR2 FQNEAQ, per germline (reference sequence). Trimming cost V 4 bases and J 2 bases; bases outside gene matches: 5. The CDR3 consists of 16 residues. CDR3 DNA sequence: TGTGCCAGCAGCTACGGACAGGGGGGCACTGGAAACACCATATATTTT. Residues: CASSYGQGGTGNTIYF.

The chain uses TRBV6-5 and TRBJ2-7; possible D gene TRBD2, 5 bases. This CDR3 is built from 13 residues. Trimming cost V 7 bases and J 0 bases, with 10 bases left between them. In germline, CDR1 is MNHEY, CDR2 SVGAGI. The CDR3 coding sequence is TGTGCCAGCACCGGGGTCCCCTCCTACGAGCAGTACTTC. Its protein is CASTGVPSYEQYF.

This clone was found a few times. The chain employs TRBV4-2 and TRBJ2-4, with 7 bases identical to TRBD2. CDR3 size: 17 residues. The germline CDR1 and CDR2 sequences are LGHNA and YNFKEQ. J lost 4 bases, V lost 0 bases, and 9 bases had no gene match. CDR3 nucleotide sequence: TGTGCCAGCAGCCAAGATCAGGTGGGAGGGGTTAAAAACATTCAGTACTTC. Its protein product is CASSQDQVGGVKNIQYF.

The rearrangement links TRBV6-5 to TRBJ2-7, with 7 positions matching TRBD2. CDR3 length: 15 residues. The germline CDR1 and CDR2 sequences are MNHEY and SVGAGI. After removal of 0 bases from V and 2 bases from J, the junction contained 4 bases not matched to a gene. The CDR3 DNA follows: TGTGCCAGCAGTTACTCGAGCGGGACCCCCTACGAGCAGTACTTC. Amino acid sequence: CASSYSSGTPYEQYF.

This CDR3 is CASSGGTPNGYGYTF. The CDR3 DNA sequence: TGTGCCAGCAGTGGCGGGACTCCGAACGGGTATGGCTACACCTTC. V is TRBV6-5 and J is TRBJ1-2, with D possibly matching TRBD1 (5 bases). Per germline, CDR1 MNHEY and CDR2 SVGAGI. There are 15 residues in the CDR3. V lost 5 bases and J 5 bases, leaving 18 bases between the germline ends.

The gene calls are TRBV5-4 and TRBJ2-5; no definite D call. CDR1 is SGHNT, CDR2 YYREEE, per germline (reference sequence). CDR3 length: 12 residues. The V gene lost 4 bases and the J gene lost 0 bases, with 4 bases spanning the gap. Here the CDR3 DNA reads TGTGCCAGCAGCGGCTACCAAGAGACCCAGTACTTC. Protein product: CASSGYQETQYF.

This clone was detected a few times. The chain joins TRBV28 to TRBJ2-7; D not resolved. Deletions cut 3 bases from V and 3 bases from J, with 6 bases between. Germline assignment: CDR1 MDHEN and CDR2 SYDVKM. This CDR3 has 12 amino acids. In DNA form, the CDR3 reads TGTGCCAGCAGTTTTTCTAACTACGAGCAGTACTTC. This encodes CASSFSNYEQYF.

This clone was observed a single time. The rearrangement joins TRBV5-1 to TRBJ2-7, with D tentatively TRBD2 (5 bases). Trimming pared 4 bases from V and 4 bases from J, leaving 12 bases between. Germline assignment: CDR1 SGHRS and CDR2 YFSETQ. This CDR3 contains 13 residues. The CDR3 DNA is TGCGCCAGCAGCGCCTCCGGGGATTACGAGCAGTACTTC. This encodes CASSASGDYEQYF.

The chain links TRBV18 to TRBJ2-7, with 7 bases identical to TRBD1. V was pared by 3 bases and J by 6 bases, with 2 bases of the junction left unmatched. CDR1 and CDR2 (germline): KGHSH, LQKENI. The CDR3 totals 12 residues. The CDR3 is CASSPTGREQYF. As DNA, the CDR3 is TGTGCCAGCTCACCGACAGGGCGCGAGCAGTACTTC.

In this sample, this clone turned up a few times. This chain links TRBV28 with TRBJ2-7; 10 nucleotides line up with TRBD2. Looked up from germline, CDR1 is MDHEN and CDR2 is SYDVKM. Trimming at V came to 1 base and at J to 5 bases, leaving 5 bases not matched to a gene. The CDR3 sequence is 15 residues long. CDR3: CASSLFASGSDEQYF. The CDR3 bases are TGTGCCAGCAGTTTATTCGCTAGCGGGAGTGACGAGCAGTACTTC.

The V and J genes are TRBV7-2 and TRBJ1-1, with 7 nucleotides matching TRBD1. V trimming: 2 bases; J trimming: 1 base; junction bases outside the gene matches: 4. This CDR3 spans 15 amino acids. Germline V gene sequence: CDR1 SGHTA, CDR2 FQGNSA. The CDR3 bases are TGTGCCAGCAGCTTACAGGGACAGTCGAACACTGAAGCTTTCTTT. The encoded protein is CASSLQGQSNTEAFF.

This chain links TRBV5-4 with TRBJ1-6; D remains unclear. Germline CDR1 and CDR2: SGHNT and YYREEE (reference sequence). The CDR3 is 15 amino acids. V lost 3 bases to trimming and J lost 4 bases, with 11 bases between them. The CDR3 protein is CASSYEQQYNSPLHF. In DNA, the CDR3 is TGTGCCAGCAGCTACGAACAACAATATAATTCACCCCTCCACTTT.

This clone was picked up a small number of times. V is TRBV30 and J is TRBJ1-5; a possible D gene is TRBD1 (6 bases). Trimming took off 0 bases at V and 5 bases at J, with 8 bases between the two ends. CDR3 length: 13 residues. Germline V gene data show CDR1 as GTSNPN and CDR2 as SVGIG (reference sequence). CDR3 DNA sequence: TGTGCCTGGAGTGTATCAGGGGATCAGCCCCAGCATTTT. Translated, it gives CAWSVSGDQPQHF.

The J gene is TRBJ1-1, the V gene TRBV9; D is ambiguous. The CDR3 totals 13 residues. The V gene's germline CDR1 is SGDLS and CDR2 YYNGEE. V lost 0 bases and J lost 1, with 4 bases in between. DNA of the CDR3: TGTGCCAGCAGCGTAGTCAGGAACACTGAAGCTTTCTTT. Translating it yields CASSVVRNTEAFF.

This clone is a singleton in its sample. The genes are TRBV30 and TRBJ2-7, with TRBD2 as a possible D gene (6 bases). V lost 4 bases, J lost 2 bases, and 12 bases lay in between. In germline, CDR1 is GTSNPN, CDR2 SVGIG (reference sequence). This CDR3 comprises 13 residues. CDR3 amino acids: CAWTASAPYEQYF. The CDR3 DNA follows: TGTGCCTGGACAGCTAGCGCTCCCTACGAGCAGTACTTC.